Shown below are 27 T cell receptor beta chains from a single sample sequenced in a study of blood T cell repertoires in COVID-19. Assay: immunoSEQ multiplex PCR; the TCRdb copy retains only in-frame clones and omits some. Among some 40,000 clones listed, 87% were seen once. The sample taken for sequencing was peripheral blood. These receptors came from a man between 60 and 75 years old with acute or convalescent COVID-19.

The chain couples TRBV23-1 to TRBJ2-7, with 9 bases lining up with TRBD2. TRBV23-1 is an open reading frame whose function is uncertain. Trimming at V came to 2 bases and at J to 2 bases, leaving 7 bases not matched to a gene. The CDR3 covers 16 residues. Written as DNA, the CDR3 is TGCGCCAGCAGTCAAGGTAGCGGGAGATCTACCTACGAGCAGTACGTC. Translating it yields CASSQGSGRSTYEQYV.

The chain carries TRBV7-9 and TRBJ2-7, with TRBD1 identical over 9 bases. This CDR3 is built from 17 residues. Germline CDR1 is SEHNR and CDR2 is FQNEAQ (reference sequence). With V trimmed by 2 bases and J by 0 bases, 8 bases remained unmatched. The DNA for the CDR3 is TGTGCCAGCAGCTTATGGGGACAGGGTCGAAGCTCCTACGAGCAGTACTTC. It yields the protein CASSLWGQGRSSYEQYF.

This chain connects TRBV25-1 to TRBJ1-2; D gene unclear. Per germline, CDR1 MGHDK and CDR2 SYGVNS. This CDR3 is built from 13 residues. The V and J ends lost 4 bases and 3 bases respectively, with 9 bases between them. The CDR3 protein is CASSAQIDYGYTF. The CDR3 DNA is TGTGCCAGCAGTGCGCAGATTGACTATGGCTACACCTTC.

CDR3: CAWSRGQGVWGYTF. The CDR3 DNA reads as TGTGCCTGGAGTCGGGGACAGGGGGTCTGGGGCTACACCTTC. This rearrangement joins TRBV30 to TRBJ1-2; the match to TRBD1 covers 11 bases. Per the germline V gene, CDR1 is GTSNPN and CDR2 is SVGIG (reference sequence). The CDR3 totals 14 residues. J lost 8 bases, V lost 2 bases, and 7 bases had no gene match.

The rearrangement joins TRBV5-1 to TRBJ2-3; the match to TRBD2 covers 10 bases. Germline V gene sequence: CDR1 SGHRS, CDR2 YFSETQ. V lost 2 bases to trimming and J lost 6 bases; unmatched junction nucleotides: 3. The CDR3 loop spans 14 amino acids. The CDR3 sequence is CASSLAGGFDTQYF. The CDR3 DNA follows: TGCGCCAGCAGCTTAGCGGGAGGGTTCGATACGCAGTATTTT.

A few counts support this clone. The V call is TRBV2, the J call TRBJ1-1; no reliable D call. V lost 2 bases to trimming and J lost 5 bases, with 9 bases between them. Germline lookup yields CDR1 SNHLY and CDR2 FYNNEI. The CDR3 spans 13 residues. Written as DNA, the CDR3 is TGTGCCAGCAGTGAAAGGGAGGGAACTGAAGCTTTCTTT. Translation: CASSEREGTEAFF. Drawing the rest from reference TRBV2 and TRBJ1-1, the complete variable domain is EPEVTQTPSHQVTQMGQEVILRCVPISNHLYFYWYRQILGQKVEFLVSFYNNEISEKSEIFDDQFSVERPDGSNFTLKIRSTKLEDSAMYFCASSEREGTEAFFGQGTRLTVV.

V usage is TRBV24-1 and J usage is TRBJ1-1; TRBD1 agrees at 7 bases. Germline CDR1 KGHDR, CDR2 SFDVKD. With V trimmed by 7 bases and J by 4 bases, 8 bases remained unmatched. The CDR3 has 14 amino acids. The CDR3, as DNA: TGTGCCACCAGGTCCCGGGACAGTCGCACTGAAGCTTTCTTT. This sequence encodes CATRSRDSRTEAFF.

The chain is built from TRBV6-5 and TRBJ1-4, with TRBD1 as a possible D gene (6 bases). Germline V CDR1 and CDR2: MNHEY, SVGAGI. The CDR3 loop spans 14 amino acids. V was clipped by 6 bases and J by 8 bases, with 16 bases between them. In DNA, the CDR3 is TGTGCCAGCAGCCTGACAGGTCTCAGGGAAAAACTGTTTTTT. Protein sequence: CASSLTGLREKLFF.

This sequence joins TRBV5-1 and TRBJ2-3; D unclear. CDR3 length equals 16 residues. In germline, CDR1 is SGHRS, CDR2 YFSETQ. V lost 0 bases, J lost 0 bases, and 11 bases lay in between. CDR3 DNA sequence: TGCGCCAGCAGCTTGGCCGTTACAGCTAGCACAGATACGCAGTATTTT. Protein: CASSLAVTASTDTQYF. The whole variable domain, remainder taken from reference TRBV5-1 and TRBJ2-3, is KAGVTQTPRYLIKTRGQQVTLSCSPISGHRSVSWYQQTPGQGLQFLFEYFSETQRNKGNFPGRFSGRQFSNSRSEMNVSTLELGDSALYLCASSLAVTASTDTQYFGPGTRLTVL.

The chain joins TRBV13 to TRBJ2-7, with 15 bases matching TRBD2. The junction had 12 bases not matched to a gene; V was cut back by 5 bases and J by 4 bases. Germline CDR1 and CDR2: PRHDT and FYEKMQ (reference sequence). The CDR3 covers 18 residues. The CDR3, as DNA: TGTGCCAGCAGCAACGAAGGACTAGCGGGAGGGCCTCGGTACGAGCAGTACTTC. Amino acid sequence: CASSNEGLAGGPRYEQYF.

The CDR3 sequence is CASSIQGGQSYGYTF. DNA of the CDR3: TGTGCCAGCAGTATCCAAGGAGGACAGTCTTATGGCTACACCTTC. The V and J genes are TRBV6-5 and TRBJ1-2, with D maybe TRBD1 (6 bases). This CDR3 comprises 15 residues. Germline CDR1 is MNHEY and CDR2 is SVGAGI. V lost 5 bases and J lost 5, with 18 bases in between.

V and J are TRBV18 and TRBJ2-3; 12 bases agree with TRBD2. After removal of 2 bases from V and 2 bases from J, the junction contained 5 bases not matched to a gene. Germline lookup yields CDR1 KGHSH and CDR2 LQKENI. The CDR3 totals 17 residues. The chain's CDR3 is CASSPSGLAGNTDTQYF. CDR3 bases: TGTGCCAGCTCACCATCCGGACTAGCGGGGAACACAGATACGCAGTATTTT.

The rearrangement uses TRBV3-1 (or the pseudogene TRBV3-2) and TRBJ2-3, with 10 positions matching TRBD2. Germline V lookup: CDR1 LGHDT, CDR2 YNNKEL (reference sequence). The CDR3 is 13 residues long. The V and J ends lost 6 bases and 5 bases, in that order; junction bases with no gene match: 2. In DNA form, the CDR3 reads TGTGCCAGCAGTGCTAGCGGGAGAGATACGCAGTATTTT. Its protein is CASSASGRDTQYF.

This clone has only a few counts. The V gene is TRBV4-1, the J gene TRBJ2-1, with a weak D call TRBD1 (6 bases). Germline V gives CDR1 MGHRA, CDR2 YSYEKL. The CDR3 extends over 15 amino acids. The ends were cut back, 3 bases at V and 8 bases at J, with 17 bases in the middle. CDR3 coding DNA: TGCGCCAGCAGCCATATCCAAACACAGGGCTATGAGCAGTTCTTC. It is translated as CASSHIQTQGYEQFF.

This CDR3 reads CASKPGDRAEQFF. The CDR3 coding sequence is TGTGCCAGCAAGCCCGGGGATCGCGCTGAGCAGTTCTTC. The chain carries TRBV28 and TRBJ2-1; possible D gene TRBD2, 5 bases. Trimming took off 7 bases at V and 9 bases at J, with 16 bases between the two ends. Per the germline V gene, CDR1 is MDHEN and CDR2 is SYDVKM. The CDR3 contains 13 residues.

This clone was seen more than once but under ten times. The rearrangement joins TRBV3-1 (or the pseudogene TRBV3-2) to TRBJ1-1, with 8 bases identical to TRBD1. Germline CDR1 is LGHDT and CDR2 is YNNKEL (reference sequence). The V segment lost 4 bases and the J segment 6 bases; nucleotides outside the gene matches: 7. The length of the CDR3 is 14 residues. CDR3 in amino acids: CASSRRQGFAEAFF. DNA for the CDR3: TGTGCCAGCAGCCGTCGACAGGGGTTCGCTGAAGCTTTCTTT.

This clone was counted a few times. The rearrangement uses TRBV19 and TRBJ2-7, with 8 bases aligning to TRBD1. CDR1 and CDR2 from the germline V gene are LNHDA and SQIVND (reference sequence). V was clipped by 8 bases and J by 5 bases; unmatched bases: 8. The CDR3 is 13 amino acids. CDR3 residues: CASWRTGLDEQYF. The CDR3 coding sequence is TGTGCCAGTTGGCGGACAGGGCTTGACGAGCAGTACTTC.

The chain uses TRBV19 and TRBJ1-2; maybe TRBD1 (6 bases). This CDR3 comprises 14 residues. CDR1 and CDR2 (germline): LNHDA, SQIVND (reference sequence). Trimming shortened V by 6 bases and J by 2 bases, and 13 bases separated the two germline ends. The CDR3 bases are TGTGCCAGTAGCCTCAGGGGAGCGAACTATGGCTACACCTTC. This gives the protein CASSLRGANYGYTF. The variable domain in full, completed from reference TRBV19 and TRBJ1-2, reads DGGITQSPKYLFRKEGQNVTLSCEQNLNHDAMYWYRQDPGQGLRLIYYSQIVNDFQKGDIAEGYSVSREKKESFPLTVTSAQKNPTAFYLCASSLRGANYGYTFGSGTRLTVV.

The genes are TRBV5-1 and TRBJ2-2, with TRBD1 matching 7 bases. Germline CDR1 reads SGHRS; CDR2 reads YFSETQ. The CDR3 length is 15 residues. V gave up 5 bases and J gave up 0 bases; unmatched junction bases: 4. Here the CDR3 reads CASRWDSANTGELFF. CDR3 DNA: TGCGCCAGCAGGTGGGACAGTGCGAACACCGGGGAGCTGTTTTTT.

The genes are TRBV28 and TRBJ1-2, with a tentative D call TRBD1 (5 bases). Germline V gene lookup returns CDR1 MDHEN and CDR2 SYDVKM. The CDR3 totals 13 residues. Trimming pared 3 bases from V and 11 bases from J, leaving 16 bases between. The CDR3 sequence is CASSFPRGTFYTF. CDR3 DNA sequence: TGTGCCAGCAGTTTCCCTCGGGGGACCTTTTACACCTTC.

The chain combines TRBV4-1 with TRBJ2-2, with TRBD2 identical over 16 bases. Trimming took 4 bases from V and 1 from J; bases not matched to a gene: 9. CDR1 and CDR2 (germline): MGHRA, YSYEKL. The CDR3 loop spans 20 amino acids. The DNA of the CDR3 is TGCGCCAGCAGCCCCATTGAGGGGACTAGCGGGAGGGGGAACACCGGGGAGCTGTTTTTT. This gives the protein CASSPIEGTSGRGNTGELFF.

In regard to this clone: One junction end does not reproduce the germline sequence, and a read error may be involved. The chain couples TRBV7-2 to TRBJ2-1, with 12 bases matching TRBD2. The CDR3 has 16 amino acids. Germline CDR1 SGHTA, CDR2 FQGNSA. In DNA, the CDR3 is TGTGCCAGCAGTTTAGCCGGGCTAGCGGGAGGGTTTGAGCAGTTCTTC. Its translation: CASSLAGLAGGFEQFF.

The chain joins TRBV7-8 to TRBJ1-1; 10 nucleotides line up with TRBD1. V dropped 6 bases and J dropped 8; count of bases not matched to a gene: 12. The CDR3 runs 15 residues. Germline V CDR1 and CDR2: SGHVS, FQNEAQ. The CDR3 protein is CASRFDRGREAEAFF. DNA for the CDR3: TGTGCCAGCAGATTCGACAGGGGGCGCGAAGCGGAAGCTTTCTTT.

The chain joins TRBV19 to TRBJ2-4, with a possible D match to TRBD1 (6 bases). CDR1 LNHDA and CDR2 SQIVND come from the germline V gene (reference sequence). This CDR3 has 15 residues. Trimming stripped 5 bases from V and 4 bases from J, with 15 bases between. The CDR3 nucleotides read TGTGCCAGTAGTGGGCTAGGGGGTTTAAAAAACATTCAGTACTTC. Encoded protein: CASSGLGGLKNIQYF.

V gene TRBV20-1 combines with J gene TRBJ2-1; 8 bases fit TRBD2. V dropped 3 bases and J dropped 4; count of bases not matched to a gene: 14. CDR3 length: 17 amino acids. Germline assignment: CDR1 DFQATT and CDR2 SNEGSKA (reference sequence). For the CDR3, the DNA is TGCAGTGCTAGTGGGGCGGGAGGCGCATGGGGATACAATGAGCAGTTCTTC. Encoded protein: CSASGAGGAWGYNEQFF.

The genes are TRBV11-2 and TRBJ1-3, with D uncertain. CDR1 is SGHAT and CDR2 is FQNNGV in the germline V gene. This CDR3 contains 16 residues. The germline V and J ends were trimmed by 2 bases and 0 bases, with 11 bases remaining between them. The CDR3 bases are TGTGCCAGCAGCTTAAGTAGCAGCTTCTCTGGAAACACCATATATTTT. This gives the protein CASSLSSSFSGNTIYF.

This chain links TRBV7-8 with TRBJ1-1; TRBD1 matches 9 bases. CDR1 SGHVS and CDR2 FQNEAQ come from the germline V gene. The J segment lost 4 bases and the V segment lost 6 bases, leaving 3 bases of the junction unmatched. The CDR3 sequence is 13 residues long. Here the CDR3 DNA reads TGTGCCAGCAGTACAGGGGGCCTCACTGAAGCTTTCTTT. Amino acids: CASSTGGLTEAFF.